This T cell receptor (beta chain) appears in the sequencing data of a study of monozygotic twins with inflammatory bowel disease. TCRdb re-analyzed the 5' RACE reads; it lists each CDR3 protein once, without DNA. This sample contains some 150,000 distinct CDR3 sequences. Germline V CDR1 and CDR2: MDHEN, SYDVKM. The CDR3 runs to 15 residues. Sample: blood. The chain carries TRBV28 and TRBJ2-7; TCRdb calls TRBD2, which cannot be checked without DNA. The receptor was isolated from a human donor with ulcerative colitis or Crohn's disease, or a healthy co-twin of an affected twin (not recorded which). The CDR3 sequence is CASSPIGLASYEQYF.